The sequence of this TCR beta chain was determined in a study of cytomegalovirus exposure and HLA in healthy donors. General observations from the study: The likely origin of a cluster of highly shared sequence variants was a sequencing artifact. Analyses of presence/absence relied on an assumption of roughly uniform sequencing depth across donors.

Regarding donors, all were healthy bone marrow donors. Amplification used 60 Vbeta primers and 13 Jbeta primers. The authors' processing: There were about 88 million unique TCR beta chains by a later count, and about 12 million of them were shared. Profiled with immunoSEQ multiplex PCR; TCRdb holds only in-frame clones, not every one. The DNA was the basis for D and trimming; V, J and clone size are from that table. The repertoire holds 95,000 to 150,000 clones, with around 65% as singletons. Concerning this clone itself: Its antigen is still unknown.

Germline-derived CDR1 and CDR2 are SGHVS and FQNEAQ. This CDR3 contains 17 residues. V dropped 3 bases and J dropped 4; count of bases not matched to a gene: 9. The sample was PBMCs. This chain connects TRBV7-8 to TRBJ1-6, with 7 bases identical to TRBD1. This clonotype was sampled from a man aged 18 to 29 in good health and CMV-seronegative. CDR3 nucleotides: TGTGCCAGCAGCTTTGCCCAGAGACAGGGATATAATTCACCCCTCCACTTT. This sequence encodes CASSFAQRQGYNSPLHF.